What follows are 24 T cell receptor beta chains derived from one specimen sequenced in a study of CD4 and CD8 cells across lung adenocarcinoma regions. TCRdb fed the PCR reads into MiXCR, producing one record per CDR3 protein. The sample yields 9,000 or so distinct CDR3 sequences, about 50% seen once. The sequenced material came from CD8+ T cells from the margin of a lung tumor. The receptors stem from a female donor with lung adenocarcinoma. The CD4 and CD8 labels of this study may be unreliable.

V is TRBV6-1 and J is TRBJ2-3; possible D gene TRBD1, 6 bases. In germline, CDR1 is MNHNS, CDR2 SASEGT. With 11 bases removed from V and 9 bases from J, the gap between germline ends came to 18 bases. This CDR3 comprises 12 residues. The CDR3 protein is CAGKRDKETQYF. The CDR3 DNA is TGTGCCGGCAAAAGGGACAAAGAGACGCAGTATTTT.

The chain is built from TRBV30 and TRBJ2-7; D is perhaps TRBD2 (5 bases). CDR1 GTSNPN and CDR2 SVGIG come from the germline V gene (reference sequence). Trimming took off 1 base at V and 1 base at J, with 14 bases between the two ends. The length of the CDR3 is 15 residues. CDR3 loop: CAWSAPRERSYEQYF. CDR3 in DNA: TGTGCCTGGAGTGCCCCAAGGGAGCGGTCCTACGAGCAGTACTTC.

The table lists this clonotype with many counts. The chain links TRBV4-1 to TRBJ2-1, with 8 nucleotides matching TRBD2. Germline V gene data show CDR1 as MGHRA and CDR2 as YSYEKL. CDR3 length: 14 amino acids. V gave up 2 bases and J gave up 8 bases; unmatched junction bases: 5. The CDR3 DNA sequence: TGCGCCAGCAGCCAACGACCGACTAGCGATGAGCAGTTCTTC. It encodes CASSQRPTSDEQFF.

The V call is TRBV27, the J call TRBJ2-5; perhaps D is TRBD1 or TRBD2 (7 bases each). The end of the DNA fits TRBJ2-3 better, so the J call may be wrong. Germline CDR1 is MNHEY and CDR2 is SMNVEV (reference sequence). The CDR3 spans 16 residues. The CDR3 reads CASGGGGGRGQETQYF. The CDR3 DNA is TGTGCCAGCGGGGGGGGAGGGGGCCGTGGACAAGAGACCCAGTATTTT.

V gene TRBV6-1 combines with J gene TRBJ2-5; perhaps TRBD2 as D (7 bases). The V end lost 3 bases, the J end lost 9 bases, and 26 bases lay between the germline ends. CDR1 and CDR2 (germline): MNHNS, SASEGT. The CDR3 has 17 residues. CDR3 sequence (DNA): TGTGCCAGCAGTGAGGGTCGCGGGGGCGGGGACCAAAAGGCCCAGTACTTC. Its translation: CASSEGRGGGDQKAQYF.

This clonotype was found a few times. The genes are TRBV6-5 and TRBJ1-1; unclear D gene. Per germline, CDR1 MNHEY and CDR2 SVGAGI. CDR3 length: 16 residues. V was pared by 0 bases and J by 1 base, with 12 bases between. The CDR3 here is CASSYSWREGNTEAFF. CDR3 coding DNA: TGTGCCAGCAGTTACTCGTGGAGGGAGGGGAACACTGAAGCTTTCTTT.

Details on this clonotype: The junction and the germline gene differ at one end; a read error may be behind it. The gene calls are TRBV10-2 and TRBJ2-3; D perhaps matches TRBD2 (6 bases). Germline V gives CDR1 WSHSY, CDR2 SAAADI. This CDR3 spans 15 amino acids. CDR3 bases: TGCGCCGCGGGGATCGGGGGACGGTACACAGATACGCAGTATTTC. This encodes CAAGIGGRYTDTQYF.

For the CDR3, the DNA is TGCGCCAGCAGCCAAGTGGGAGGCGCGGGAGAATCTTCCGAGCAGTTCTTC. Protein: CASSQVGGAGESSEQFF. The chain recombines TRBV4-1 with TRBJ2-1; 7 bases are shared with TRBD2. The CDR3 length is 17 residues. From germline, CDR1 is MGHRA and CDR2 YSYEKL. The trim removed 1 base at V and 10 bases at J, leaving 16 bases unmatched.

On this clonotype: At one end the junction does not follow the germline gene, possibly because of a read error. J is TRBJ2-1 and V is TRBV10-3, with D maybe TRBD2 (5 bases). Germline V lookup: CDR1 ENHRY, CDR2 SYGVKD. The CDR3 has 13 residues. The CDR3 protein is CAVSGTQDNEQFF. The CDR3 region has the DNA TGTGCCGTCAGCGGTACGCAAGACAATGAGCAGTTCTTC.

The J gene is TRBJ2-1, the V gene TRBV10-2; 11 bases are a match to TRBD1. The J call may be in error: the DNA end matches TRBJ2-5 better. There are 16 residues in the CDR3. Germline V gene sequence: CDR1 WSHSY, CDR2 SAAADI. CDR3: CASSESGQGAWETQYF. For the CDR3, the DNA is TGCGCCAGCAGTGAATCCGGACAGGGGGCCTGGGAGACCCAGTACTTC.

The V and J genes are TRBV27 and TRBJ2-4; D is perhaps TRBD2 (6 bases). This CDR3 region has 15 residues. The V end was cut by 8 bases, the J end by 12 bases, with 26 bases between. In germline, CDR1 is MNHEY, CDR2 SMNVEV (reference sequence). The chain's CDR3 is CASRAGYRDQDTQYF. CDR3 sequence (DNA): TGTGCCAGCCGCGCGGGGTATCGAGACCAAGACACTCAGTACTTC.

The chain employs TRBV7-2 and TRBJ2-2; D not resolved. The germline gives CDR1 SGHTA, CDR2 FQGNSA. The CDR3 consists of 15 residues. Deletions cut 5 bases from V and 1 base from J, with 11 bases between. The CDR3 protein is CASSITVGNTGELFF. The CDR3 bases are TGTGCCAGCAGCATAACAGTGGGGAACACCGGGGAGCTGTTTTTT.

A word on this clonotype: This may come from a read error, since a much larger clone is one base off. The conserved final phenylalanine or tryptophan is absent from the CDR3, which likely points to a read error. CDR3 nucleotide sequence: TGCGCCCCAAACGGGTGGGGGGACTATGGCTACACCTTA. Its protein product is CAPNGWGDYGYTL. This chain joins TRBV10-2 and TRBJ1-2; TRBD1 might be the D (5 bases). Looked up from germline, CDR1 is WSHSY and CDR2 is SAAADI. V gave up 11 bases and J gave up 3 bases, with 16 bases separating them. This CDR3 region has 13 residues.

The chain employs TRBV6-1 and TRBJ2-1; 9 bases align to TRBD1. J gave up 3 bases and V 6 bases, and 6 bases lay outside the gene matches. The CDR3 sequence is 15 residues long. The germline V gene has CDR1 MNHNS and CDR2 SASEGT. The chain's CDR3 is CASSPGQGVYNEQFF. CDR3 sequence (DNA): TGTGCCAGCAGCCCGGGACAGGGAGTCTACAATGAGCAGTTCTTC.

CDR3: CASSSTSASYEQYF. For the CDR3, the DNA is TGTGCCAGCAGCAGCACTAGTGCCTCCTACGAGCAGTACTTC. V is TRBV14 and J is TRBJ2-7, with D possibly TRBD2 on 5 matching bases. Germline V CDR1 and CDR2: SGHDN, FVKESK. This CDR3 region has 14 residues. Trimming shortened V by 5 bases and J by 0 bases, and 11 bases separated the two germline ends.

Details on this clonotype: One end of the junction is discordant with germline, which a read error may explain. V and J are TRBV10-1 and TRBJ2-3; a possible D gene is TRBD2 (6 bases). CDR3 size: 14 residues. Germline assignment: CDR1 WNHNN and CDR2 SYGVQD (reference sequence). CDR3 residues: CAGNGSRDPETQYF. CDR3 nucleotide sequence: TGCGCGGGCAACGGGAGCCGAGACCCAGAGACGCAGTATTTT.

The rearrangement uses TRBV9 and TRBJ2-2; 9 nucleotides agree with TRBD2. V lost 0 bases to trimming and J lost 5 bases; unmatched junction nucleotides: 11. This CDR3 has 18 amino acids. Germline-derived CDR1 and CDR2 are SGDLS and YYNGEE. The CDR3 DNA sequence: TGTGCCAGCAGCGTAGCTGTTAGCGGGAGCCGGTTTACCGGGGAGCTGTTTTTT. This sequence encodes CASSVAVSGSRFTGELFF.

This clonotype was counted ten times or more. V is TRBV6-5 and J is TRBJ2-1; D call uncertain. The J call is uncertain, as TRBJ2-5 better fits the DNA end. The CDR3 runs 13 residues. Germline V gene data show CDR1 as MNHEY and CDR2 as SVGAGI. The chain's CDR3 is CASRVPLQETQYF. CDR3 DNA sequence: TGTGCCAGCCGAGTCCCCCTTCAAGAGACCCAGTACTTC.

This clonotype has at least ten counts. This chain uses TRBV6-1 with TRBJ2-1; TRBD1 matches 10 bases. The J call may be incorrect, as the DNA end agrees better with TRBJ2-7. The CDR3 loop spans 16 amino acids. Germline V lookup: CDR1 MNHNS, CDR2 SASEGT. CDR3 region: CASRDRDRGSSYEQYF. For the CDR3, the DNA is TGTGCCAGCAGAGACCGGGACAGGGGAAGCTCCTACGAGCAGTACTTC.

This clonotype came up a few times. This sequence joins TRBV14 and TRBJ2-1; D gene ambiguous. The V end lost 1 base, the J end lost 2 bases, and 6 bases lay between the germline ends. This CDR3 is 14 amino acids long. Germline CDR1 SGHDN, CDR2 FVKESK. CDR3 in amino acids: CASSQVVAYNEQFF. DNA of the CDR3: TGTGCCAGCAGCCAAGTGGTGGCCTACAATGAGCAGTTCTTC.

The chain links TRBV11-2 to TRBJ2-3; 14 bases match TRBD2. CDR3 length: 15 residues. V was pared by 5 bases and J by 4 bases, with 2 bases of the junction left unmatched. Germline values: CDR1 SGHAT, CDR2 FQNNGV. The DNA of the CDR3 is TGTGCCAGCAGCAGACTAGCGGGAGGGGCAGATACGCAGTATTTT. Its protein product is CASSRLAGGADTQYF. Full variable domain (outside the CDR3, taken from reference TRBV11-2 and TRBJ2-3): EAGVAQSPRYKIIEKRQSVAFWCNPISGHATLYWYQQILGQGPKLLIQFQNNGVVDDSQLPKDRFSAERLKGVDSTLKIQPAKLEDSAVYLCASSRLAGGADTQYFGPGTRLTVL.

This clonotype was observed a single time. One junction end disagrees with the germline gene, perhaps due to a read error. The chain combines TRBV10-2 with TRBJ2-4; D uncertain. The CDR3 length is 15 residues. Germline CDR1 is WSHSY and CDR2 is SAAADI. CDR3 coding DNA: TGCGCCAGCGGCACGGCGCTGCGGTCCAAAGATATGCAGTACTTT. Protein sequence: CASGTALRSKDMQYF.

This clonotype is large (0.1 to 1%). The chain uses TRBV10-2 and TRBJ2-1; 11 bases are a match to TRBD2. Looked up from germline, CDR1 is WSHSY and CDR2 is SAAADI. The CDR3 length is 14 residues. After removal of 7 bases from V and 5 bases from J, the junction contained 4 bases not matched to a gene. CDR3 nucleotides: TGCGCCAGCAAGCTAGCGGGGGGAAACAATGAGCAGTTCTTC. This translates into CASKLAGGNNEQFF.

The genes are TRBV27 and TRBJ2-5; D is possibly TRBD1 (7 bases). This CDR3 has 14 residues. Trimming stripped 0 bases from V and 4 bases from J, with 9 bases between. Germline lookup yields CDR1 MNHEY and CDR2 SMNVEV (reference sequence). The CDR3 loop is CASSLSRGAETQYF. DNA for the CDR3: TGTGCCAGCAGTTTATCCAGGGGGGCAGAGACCCAGTACTTC.